What follows are 28 T cell receptor beta chains derived from one specimen sequenced in a study of beta chain features in type 1 diabetes. Every isolated RNA sample was fully reverse transcribed, so sequencing captured expressed TCRB transcripts. Clones were read by immunoSEQ multiplex PCR, and TCRdb kept only the in-frame ones, dropping some. The table records more than 350,000 clones, roughly an eighth of them present only once. Sample: naive CD4+ T cells from blood. The receptors derive from a woman aged 18-29 years in good health.

This clone appeared a few times. As DNA, the CDR3 is TGTGCCTGGAGTGTTCGTAGAACTAGCGGGAGCCCAGATACGCAGTATTTT. Its translation: CAWSVRRTSGSPDTQYF. The chain combines TRBV30 with TRBJ2-3; TRBD2 aligns across 11 bases. V shed 0 bases and J 4 bases; nucleotides not matched to a gene: 9. CDR1 and CDR2 (germline): GTSNPN, SVGIG (reference sequence). The CDR3 extends over 17 amino acids.

J is TRBJ2-1 and V is TRBV25-1, with D perhaps TRBD1 or TRBD2 (6 bases each). With 10 bases removed from V and 8 bases from J, the gap between germline ends came to 24 bases. Germline CDR1 is MGHDK and CDR2 is SYGVNS. The CDR3 totals 15 residues. CDR3 sequence: CATRTTGTGLHEQFF. In DNA form, the CDR3 reads TGTGCCACCCGGACTACAGGGACCGGTTTGCATGAGCAGTTCTTC.

CDR3: CASSGPAGYEQFF. Written as DNA, the CDR3 is TGCGCCAGCAGTGGTCCGGCGGGGTATGAGCAGTTCTTC. The chain joins TRBV4-1 to TRBJ2-1, with a tentative D call TRBD2 (6 bases). This CDR3 region has 13 residues. Per the germline V gene, CDR1 is MGHRA and CDR2 is YSYEKL. V dropped 6 bases and J dropped 8 bases, with 14 bases sitting between them.

This clone was picked up a small number of times. The chain combines TRBV14 with TRBJ1-1; D gene unclear. Germline CDR1 SGHDN, CDR2 FVKESK. The V and J ends lost 1 base and 5 bases respectively, with 5 bases between them. The CDR3 contains 12 residues. Here the CDR3 reads CASSQAVTEAFF. The CDR3 DNA follows: TGTGCCAGCAGCCAAGCCGTAACTGAAGCTTTCTTT.

The sample holds a few counts of this clone. J is TRBJ2-5 and V is TRBV5-6; TRBD2 aligns across 10 bases. Germline values: CDR1 SGHDT, CDR2 YYEEEE. The CDR3 runs to 15 residues. The V gene end was trimmed by 1 base and the J gene end by 6 bases; junction bases not matched to a gene: 6. The chain's CDR3 is CASSLLAGDGKTQYF. CDR3 sequence (DNA): TGTGCCAGCAGCTTGCTAGCGGGAGATGGGAAGACCCAGTACTTC.

V gene TRBV4-1 combines with J gene TRBJ1-3, with D possibly matching TRBD1 (6 bases). Looked up from germline, CDR1 is MGHRA and CDR2 is YSYEKL. Trimming stripped 3 bases from V and 0 bases from J, with 9 bases between. The CDR3 loop spans 15 amino acids. CDR3 amino acids: CASSQTGDSGNTIYF. The CDR3 nucleotides are TGCGCCAGCAGCCAGACAGGTGACTCTGGAAACACCATATATTTT.

This clone occurred a few times. The rearrangement links TRBV18 to TRBJ2-3; D remains ambiguous. V was clipped by 0 bases and J by 5 bases, with 6 bases between them. Germline V gene sequence: CDR1 KGHSH, CDR2 LQKENI. CDR3 length: 13 residues. Written as DNA, the CDR3 is TGTGCCAGCTCACCACCGTCGATAGATACGCAGTATTTT. Translation: CASSPPSIDTQYF.

The table lists this clone with a few counts. The sample holds other DNA sequences that translate to the same CDR3. CDR3 nucleotides: TGTGCCAGTAGTATAGGCACAGATACGCAGTATTTT. Amino acids: CASSIGTDTQYF. This chain joins TRBV19 and TRBJ2-3; D is unresolved. V was shortened by 1 base and J by 1 base, with 0 bases between the two germline ends. There are 12 residues in the CDR3. Per germline, CDR1 LNHDA and CDR2 SQIVND (reference sequence).

This clone has only one observation. Other DNA sequences of this sample code for an identical CDR3. This chain connects TRBV5-4 to TRBJ1-1, with D unresolved. Germline loops: CDR1 SGHNT, CDR2 YYREEE (reference sequence). Trimming removed 0 bases from V and 1 base from J, with 4 bases in between. The CDR3 consists of 13 residues. The CDR3, as DNA: TGTGCCAGCAGCTTGGACCGGAACACTGAAGCTTTCTTT. As protein: CASSLDRNTEAFF.

There are a few counts of this clone. Additional DNA sequences in this sample encode the identical CDR3. The V and J genes are TRBV7-9 and TRBJ1-1, with D unclear. The CDR3 totals 13 residues. The V gene's germline CDR1 is SEHNR and CDR2 FQNEAQ (reference sequence). Trimming left V 3 bases short and J 2 bases short, with 7 bases between. The CDR3 DNA is TGTGCCAGCAGCTTCACAGTTAACACTGAAGCTTTCTTT. It is translated as CASSFTVNTEAFF. The full variable domain, rest sourced from reference TRBV7-9 and TRBJ1-1, is DTGVSQNPRHKITKRGQNVTFRCDPISEHNRLYWYRQTLGQGPEFLTYFQNEAQLEKSRLLSDRFSAERPKGSFSTLEIQRTEQGDSAMYLCASSFTVNTEAFFGQGTRLTVV.

The chain couples TRBV7-9 to TRBJ2-1; D unresolved. Germline V gives CDR1 SEHNR, CDR2 FQNEAQ (reference sequence). There are 15 residues in the CDR3. V dropped 2 bases and J dropped 6 bases, with 14 bases sitting between them. In nucleotides, the CDR3 is TGTGCCAGCAGCTTACGATCGCCAGGAGCCAATGAGCAGTTCTTC. It translates to CASSLRSPGANEQFF.

Only a few counts were recorded for this clone. The gene calls are TRBV4-1 and TRBJ2-1; 12 bases match TRBD2. CDR1 MGHRA and CDR2 YSYEKL come from the germline V gene. The V segment lost 3 bases and the J segment 7 bases; nucleotides outside the gene matches: 7. The CDR3 has 16 residues. In DNA, the CDR3 is TGCGCCAGCAGCCAGAGACTAGCGGGAGCCGGGAATGAGCAGTTCTTC. Its translation: CASSQRLAGAGNEQFF.

This clone was recorded a few times. Other DNA sequences in the sample encode the same CDR3. The V call is TRBV30, the J call TRBJ2-7; D unresolved. The V gene's germline CDR1 is GTSNPN and CDR2 SVGIG (reference sequence). The CDR3 runs to 12 residues. V was cut by 0 bases and J by 1 base, with 4 bases left in between. This CDR3 is CAWSVGSYEQYF. CDR3 nucleotide sequence: TGTGCCTGGAGTGTAGGTTCCTACGAGCAGTACTTC.

About this clone: The same CDR3 arises from other DNA sequences in this sample as well. The chain links TRBV2 to TRBJ2-5, with unresolved D. Germline CDR1 and CDR2: SNHLY and FYNNEI. V gave up 6 bases and J gave up 2 bases, with 4 bases separating them. The CDR3 runs to 11 residues. In DNA form, the CDR3 reads TGTGCCAGCAGCCCACAAGAGACCCAGTACTTC. Translating gives CASSPQETQYF. Full variable domain (remainder filled in from reference TRBV2 and TRBJ2-5): EPEVTQTPSHQVTQMGQEVILRCVPISNHLYFYWYRQILGQKVEFLVSFYNNEISEKSEIFDDQFSVERPDGSNFTLKIRSTKLEDSAMYFCASSPQETQYFGPGTRLLVL.

J is TRBJ1-1 and V is TRBV7-2; D is perhaps TRBD1 (5 bases). The V gene's germline CDR1 is SGHTA and CDR2 FQGNSA. This CDR3 has 17 amino acids. Trimming stripped 1 base from V and 4 bases from J, with 19 bases between. This CDR3 is CASSLGTGARRGTEAFF. CDR3 DNA: TGTGCCAGCAGCTTAGGGACCGGGGCACGAAGAGGCACTGAAGCTTTCTTT.

This clone appeared a few times. The chain links TRBV4-2 to TRBJ2-3; maybe TRBD1 (5 bases). The V gene lost 0 bases and the J gene lost 6 bases, with 7 bases spanning the gap. The germline CDR1 and CDR2 sequences are LGHNA and YNFKEQ. There are 13 residues in the CDR3. This CDR3 reads CASSQDPGDTQYF. In DNA, the CDR3 is TGTGCCAGCAGCCAAGACCCAGGGGATACGCAGTATTTT.

This clone showed up just a few times. This sequence joins TRBV5-1 and TRBJ1-1; no firm D call. The germline V gene has CDR1 SGHRS and CDR2 YFSETQ. This CDR3 has 13 residues. V lost 2 bases and J 0 bases, leaving 5 bases between the germline ends. Here the CDR3 reads CASSFRMNTEAFF. The CDR3 DNA reads as TGCGCCAGCAGCTTCAGAATGAACACTGAAGCTTTCTTT.

For this clone: This sample includes further DNA sequences coding for the same CDR3. The chain joins TRBV18 to TRBJ2-5; perhaps TRBD2 as D (6 bases). V dropped 3 bases and J dropped 1 base, with 6 bases sitting between them. The CDR3 consists of 13 residues. The V gene's germline CDR1 is KGHSH and CDR2 LQKENI. The CDR3 DNA sequence: TGTGCCAGCTCACCGGGACTCCAAGAGACCCAGTACTTC. This gives the protein CASSPGLQETQYF.

The chain couples TRBV7-2 to TRBJ2-5; D ambiguous. CDR3 length: 16 amino acids. CDR1 is SGHTA and CDR2 is FQGNSA in the germline V gene. V shed 2 bases and J shed 3 bases, with 16 bases lying between them. Written as DNA, the CDR3 is TGTGCCAGCAGCTTATCCTCCTCGGGTGGAGAAGAGACCCAGTACTTC. The encoded protein is CASSLSSSGGEETQYF.

CDR3 bases: TGTGCCAGCAGCTTGGATTTGGGGCGCCTAGCCAAAAACATTCAGTACTTC. Its protein is CASSLDLGRLAKNIQYF. This chain uses TRBV5-6 with TRBJ2-4; perhaps TRBD1 as D (5 bases). V lost 0 bases and J lost 0, with 13 bases in between. The germline V gene has CDR1 SGHDT and CDR2 YYEEEE. The CDR3 extends over 17 amino acids.

The J gene is TRBJ2-2, the V gene TRBV6-5; D is unclear. The germline CDR1 and CDR2 sequences are MNHEY and SVGAGI. Trimming shortened V by 2 bases and J by 6 bases, and 7 bases separated the two germline ends. This CDR3 is 13 amino acids long. CDR3 DNA: TGTGCCAGCAGTTACCTGGTATCCGGGGAGCTGTTTTTT. Its protein is CASSYLVSGELFF.

This clone was detected ten times or more. Other DNA sequences in this sample translate to the same CDR3. The chain employs TRBV7-2 and TRBJ2-1; tentative D call: TRBD2 (5 bases). The germline CDR1 and CDR2 sequences are SGHTA and FQGNSA. V was cut by 1 base and J by 3 bases, with 10 bases left in between. The CDR3 runs to 15 residues. The CDR3 nucleotides are TGTGCCAGCAGCTTAGGAGCGGTGAGCTACAATGAGCAGTTCTTC. Translated: CASSLGAVSYNEQFF.

Only a few counts were recorded for this clone. The V call is TRBV5-1, the J call TRBJ1-1, with D maybe TRBD1 (6 bases). The CDR3 length is 15 residues. Trimming left V 2 bases short and J 1 base short, with 12 bases between. The germline gives CDR1 SGHRS, CDR2 YFSETQ. CDR3 residues: CASSLDSGQNTEAFF. The CDR3 nucleotides are TGCGCCAGCAGCTTAGATTCGGGACAGAACACTGAAGCTTTCTTT.

This clone turned up a few times. This chain uses TRBV29-1 with TRBJ2-2; D is perhaps TRBD2 (7 bases). The CDR3 has 15 amino acids. Trimming stripped 6 bases from V and 0 bases from J, with 14 bases between. Per germline, CDR1 SQVTM and CDR2 ANQGSEA. DNA for the CDR3: TGCAGCGTGGTGGGAGGGGGACCGAACACCGGGGAGCTGTTTTTT. Translated, it gives CSVVGGGPNTGELFF.

This clone was detected a few times. The chain has TRBV29-1 and TRBJ2-1, with a possible D match to TRBD2 (6 bases). Trimming took 6 bases from V and 8 from J, leaving 17 bases between them. The CDR3 loop spans 13 amino acids. CDR1 and CDR2 from the germline V gene are SQVTM and ANQGSEA. The CDR3: CSVALLGGDEQFF. DNA of the CDR3: TGCAGCGTGGCCCTACTCGGGGGAGATGAGCAGTTCTTC.

This clone was seen a handful of times. The chain has TRBV9 and TRBJ2-2; 10 positions agree with TRBD1. Germline V lookup: CDR1 SGDLS, CDR2 YYNGEE. The CDR3 loop spans 15 amino acids. V gave up 4 bases and J gave up 3 bases; unmatched junction bases: 3. Here the CDR3 reads CASSKDRGYTGELFF. CDR3 bases: TGTGCCAGCAGCAAGGACAGGGGGTACACCGGGGAGCTGTTTTTT.

This clone was observed a few times. V usage is TRBV30 and J usage is TRBJ2-3, with 10 nucleotides matching TRBD2. V lost 5 bases, J lost 6 bases, and 5 bases stayed unmatched. The germline V gene encodes CDR1 GTSNPN and CDR2 SVGIG (reference sequence). This CDR3 is 13 amino acids long. CDR3 DNA sequence: TGTGCCTGGGGGGCTAGCGGGAGTGATACGCAGTATTTT. The encoded protein is CAWGASGSDTQYF.

As regards this clone: The same CDR3 can be traced to other DNA sequences in this sample. The gene calls are TRBV20-1 and TRBJ2-5; D ambiguous. The V gene's germline CDR1 is DFQATT and CDR2 SNEGSKA (reference sequence). The CDR3 length is 9 residues. V lost 5 bases, J lost 5 bases, and 3 bases lay in between. The CDR3 sequence: CSALETQYF. CDR3 coding DNA: TGCAGTGCTCTCGAGACCCAGTACTTC.